This passage covers 32 T cell receptor beta chains from one sample sequenced in a study of CD8+ T cells in alopecia areata (dated by TCRdb to the late 2010s). In the paper's terms, the treatment or condition label means: oral pan-JAK inhibitor, 5-10 mg twice daily. The library was generated by the immunoSEQ multiplex PCR assay. To provide template for TCR sequencing, every sample had RNA extracted and reverse transcribed into cDNA. In its TCRdb copy, this immuneACCESS table keeps in-frame sequences only and misses some clones. Where compared with another copy, unresolved V genes explain less than half of these, and the others have no known cause. Recorded for this sample are 150,000 to 200,000 clones; about 51% of them occurred a single time. The leading ten clones occupy about a tenth of the sample. Here the sequenced sample was CD8+ T cells sorted from blood, taken at roughly week 52, from a patient treated with tofacitinib. These receptors all stem from a human donor with alopecia areata.

J is TRBJ1-2 and V is TRBV6-4; unclear D gene. The CDR3 extends over 13 amino acids. Germline values: CDR1 MRHNA, CDR2 SNTAGT. V was shortened by 6 bases and J by 8 bases, with 16 bases between the two germline ends. CDR3 nucleotides: TGTGCCAGCAGGAAAACCCTCAGTATGGGCTACACCTTC. Protein sequence: CASRKTLSMGYTF.

The CDR3 loop reads CAWSANRQRMAFF. CDR3 coding DNA: TGTGCCTGGAGTGCTAACCGACAGAGGATGGCTTTCTTT. The J gene is TRBJ1-1, the V gene TRBV30; TRBD1 is a possible D gene (5 bases). CDR1 GTSNPN and CDR2 SVGIG come from the germline V gene (reference sequence). The CDR3 is 13 residues long. The germline V and J ends were trimmed by 1 base and 11 bases, with 17 bases remaining between them.

This sequence joins TRBV5-1 and TRBJ2-7; 10 bases fit TRBD1. There are 14 residues in the CDR3. J lost 5 bases, V lost 0 bases, and 2 bases had no gene match. The V gene's germline CDR1 is SGHRS and CDR2 YFSETQ. CDR3 DNA sequence: TGCGCCAGCAGCTTGGGACAGGGGGCTGACGAGCAGTACTTC. The encoded protein is CASSLGQGADEQYF.

This clone showed up just a few times. The chain couples TRBV30 to TRBJ1-1; possible D gene TRBD1, 6 bases. Germline V gene data show CDR1 as GTSNPN and CDR2 as SVGIG (reference sequence). The CDR3 length is 19 residues. Trimming shortened V by 4 bases and J by 0 bases, and 27 bases separated the two germline ends. The CDR3 DNA is TGTGCCTGGAATCTGGGCCGGTCGGGGGCGAACTCTCTGAACACTGAAGCTTTCTTT. As protein: CAWNLGRSGANSLNTEAFF.

The chain combines TRBV12-5 with TRBJ1-1; 7 positions agree with TRBD1. This CDR3 is 18 amino acids long. Germline assignment: CDR1 LGHNT and CDR2 FRNRAP. Unmatched junction bases numbered 11, after V lost 0 bases and J lost 1 base. The CDR3 DNA reads as TGTGCTAGTGGTTTGGTAGTCAAGGGGGCAGGTGGGAACACTGAAGCTTTCTTT. Its protein product is CASGLVVKGAGGNTEAFF.

The V and J genes are TRBV30 and TRBJ1-5, with D maybe TRBD1 (5 bases). V lost 1 base to trimming and J lost 3 bases, with 13 bases between them. The CDR3 is 15 residues long. Germline CDR1 is GTSNPN and CDR2 is SVGIG (reference sequence). CDR3: CAWSGGDSINQPQHF. CDR3 nucleotide sequence: TGTGCCTGGAGTGGTGGAGACAGCATCAATCAGCCCCAGCATTTT.

This chain links TRBV30 with TRBJ2-1; TRBD2 agrees at 8 bases. The V segment lost 3 bases and the J segment 0 bases; nucleotides outside the gene matches: 10. CDR3 length: 17 amino acids. Per the germline V gene, CDR1 is GTSNPN and CDR2 is SVGIG (reference sequence). This chain's CDR3 is CAWRCSGILCSYNEQFF. The CDR3 DNA reads TGTGCCTGGAGGTGTAGCGGGATCCTTTGCTCCTACAATGAGCAGTTCTTC.

This rearrangement joins TRBV4-3 to TRBJ2-7; D is unclear. Germline values: CDR1 LGHNA, CDR2 YSLEER. This CDR3 contains 13 residues. V gave up 4 bases and J gave up 5 bases, with 12 bases separating them. The CDR3 sequence: CASSPSHGHEQYF. The CDR3 DNA sequence: TGCGCCAGCAGCCCGAGCCACGGCCACGAGCAGTACTTC.

The V gene is TRBV2, the J gene TRBJ2-5; 11 nucleotides agree with TRBD1. J lost 1 base, V lost 5 bases, and 3 bases had no gene match. The CDR3 contains 15 residues. Germline values: CDR1 SNHLY, CDR2 FYNNEI. In DNA form, the CDR3 reads TGTGCCAGCAGTCGGACAGGGGGCCTCCAAGAGACCCAGTACTTC. Amino acids: CASSRTGGLQETQYF.

There are a few counts of this clone. Here the CDR3 DNA reads TGTGCCAGCAGCCAGACAGACATTTCCTACGAGCAGTACTTC. Protein: CASSQTDISYEQYF. The J gene is TRBJ2-7, the V gene TRBV11-2, with a weak D call TRBD1 (5 bases). The germline V and J ends were trimmed by 5 bases and 1 base, with 12 bases remaining between them. This CDR3 is built from 14 residues. Germline values: CDR1 SGHAT, CDR2 FQNNGV.

About this clone: Germline is not matched at one junction end, which may reflect a read error. The chain combines TRBV27 with TRBJ2-3; 7 nucleotides align to TRBD1. Germline CDR1 MNHEY, CDR2 SMNVEV (reference sequence). This CDR3 has 15 residues. The CDR3 bases are TGTGCCACCAGTGGAATGTGGCAGGGGGCAGATACGCAGTATTTT. This gives the protein CATSGMWQGADTQYF.

The chain recombines TRBV19 with TRBJ1-1; the D gene is possibly TRBD1 (6 bases). V lost 9 bases and J 4 bases, leaving 9 bases between the germline ends. CDR3 length equals 11 residues. Germline values: CDR1 LNHDA, CDR2 SQIVND (reference sequence). CDR3 amino acids: CASGGGTEAFF. The DNA for the CDR3 is TGTGCCAGCGGGGGCGGCACTGAAGCTTTCTTT. Complete variable domain (other parts from reference TRBV19 and TRBJ1-1): DGGITQSPKYLFRKEGQNVTLSCEQNLNHDAMYWYRQDPGQGLRLIYYSQIVNDFQKGDIAEGYSVSREKKESFPLTVTSAQKNPTAFYLCASGGGTEAFFGQGTRLTVV.

This rearrangement joins TRBV5-4 to TRBJ2-3, with D unresolved. CDR1 is SGHNT and CDR2 is YYREEE in the germline V gene (reference sequence). Trimming took 3 bases from V and 0 from J, leaving 8 bases between them. This CDR3 spans 14 amino acids. The CDR3 loop is CASSWVGSTDTQYF. CDR3 sequence (DNA): TGTGCCAGCAGCTGGGTCGGGAGCACAGATACGCAGTATTTT.

DNA of the CDR3: TGCGCCAGCAGCATGGAGACGGGGTATGGCTACACCTTC. Translation gives CASSMETGYGYTF. This chain uses TRBV5-1 with TRBJ1-2; D not resolved. The CDR3 extends over 13 amino acids. V lost 4 bases to trimming and J lost 5 bases, with 12 bases between them. CDR1 is SGHRS, CDR2 YFSETQ, per germline.

The gene calls are TRBV5-1 and TRBJ2-2, with D perhaps assigned TRBD1 or TRBD2 (5 bases each). The V gene's germline CDR1 is SGHRS and CDR2 YFSETQ. With 4 bases removed from V and 0 bases from J, the gap between germline ends came to 13 bases. This CDR3 is 16 amino acids long. CDR3 bases: TGCGCCAGCAGCCAGGGACCTGGCTCGAACACCGGGGAGCTGTTTTTT. Translation gives CASSQGPGSNTGELFF.

CDR3 sequence (DNA): TGCAGCGTTGAAGCACAGAGGAACACTGAAGCTTTCTTT. Its translation: CSVEAQRNTEAFF. The chain links TRBV29-1 to TRBJ1-1; D is unresolved. The CDR3 consists of 13 residues. The germline V and J ends were trimmed by 1 base and 1 base, with 7 bases remaining between them. Germline V gives CDR1 SQVTM, CDR2 ANQGSEA.

The genes are TRBV18 and TRBJ1-2; D is unclear. This CDR3 has 15 amino acids. The V gene lost 2 bases and the J gene lost 2 bases, with 12 bases spanning the gap. Per germline, CDR1 KGHSH and CDR2 LQKENI. The CDR3 reads CASSPSRTLNYGYTF. CDR3 DNA: TGTGCCAGCTCACCAAGTCGAACCCTAAACTATGGCTACACCTTC.

The V and J genes are TRBV9 and TRBJ1-6, with 7 nucleotides matching TRBD1. Germline V CDR1 and CDR2: SGDLS, YYNGEE. Trimming at V came to 0 bases and at J to 8 bases, leaving 5 bases not matched to a gene. The length of the CDR3 is 15 residues. The CDR3 DNA reads as TGTGCCAGCAGCGTAGACCCGGGACAGCATTCACCCCTCCACTTT. The encoded protein is CASSVDPGQHSPLHF. Filled out from reference TRBV9 and TRBJ1-6, the complete variable domain reads DSGVTQTPKHLITATGQRVTLRCSPRSGDLSVYWYQQSLDQGLQFLIQYYNGEERAKGNILERFSAQQFPDLHSELNLSSLELGDSALYFCASSVDPGQHSPLHFGNGTRLTVT.

This clone has only a few counts. The chain combines TRBV30 with TRBJ1-4, with D perhaps TRBD1 (6 bases). The CDR3 totals 15 residues. The germline V gene encodes CDR1 GTSNPN and CDR2 SVGIG (reference sequence). Between the trimmed V and J ends, which lost 0 bases and 5 bases, there was a span of 13 bases. The CDR3 coding sequence is TGTGCCTGGAGTGTACTGAGGGGGTCGAATGAAAAACTGTTTTTT. This sequence encodes CAWSVLRGSNEKLFF.

This clone was counted only a few times. This chain uses TRBV7-3 with TRBJ2-7; D perhaps matches TRBD1 (8 bases). The CDR3 totals 15 residues. The V gene lost 2 bases and the J gene lost 3 bases, with 14 bases spanning the gap. The germline CDR1 and CDR2 sequences are SGHTA and FQGTGA. CDR3 DNA sequence: TGTGCCAGCAGCTTATCGGGGGGACAGGTCTACGAGCAGTACTTC. It yields the protein CASSLSGGQVYEQYF.

This chain connects TRBV7-6 to TRBJ2-1; 9 bases are shared with TRBD1. Germline loops: CDR1 SGHVS, CDR2 FNYEAQ. This CDR3 contains 15 residues. The V segment lost 5 bases and the J segment 6 bases; nucleotides outside the gene matches: 8. The CDR3 here is CASSLGDREGNEQFF. CDR3 bases: TGTGCCAGCAGCCTGGGGGACAGGGAGGGCAATGAGCAGTTCTTC.

The chain combines TRBV13 with TRBJ2-3; tentative D call: TRBD1 (6 bases). CDR3 size: 16 residues. V was pared by 0 bases and J by 0 bases, with 10 bases between. Germline V lookup: CDR1 PRHDT, CDR2 FYEKMQ (reference sequence). In nucleotides, the CDR3 is TGTGCCAGCAGCTTAGGGGTGGACAGAAGCACAGATACGCAGTATTTT. Translation: CASSLGVDRSTDTQYF.

The chain links TRBV7-2 to TRBJ2-3; TRBD1 aligns across 7 bases. This CDR3 has 11 amino acids. Unmatched junction bases numbered 0, after V lost 4 bases and J lost 8 bases. Germline V CDR1 and CDR2: SGHTA, FQGNSA. The CDR3 protein is CASSSGGTQYF. CDR3 coding DNA: TGTGCCAGCAGCTCAGGGGGTACGCAGTATTTT.

Remarks on this clone: The junction shows a germline mismatch at one end, possibly a read error. The chain joins TRBV2 to TRBJ2-7, with D possibly TRBD2 on 5 matching bases. Germline lookup yields CDR1 SNHLY and CDR2 FYNNEI. There are 11 residues in the CDR3. CDR3 sequence reads: CASRRGGPIGF. The CDR3 DNA reads TGTGCCAGCAGAAGAGGAGGCCCTATAGGGTTC.

The J gene is TRBJ2-3, the V gene TRBV29-1; D gene uncertain. This CDR3 has 13 residues. CDR1 and CDR2 (germline): SQVTM, ANQGSEA. Deletions cut 5 bases from V and 3 bases from J, with 12 bases between. The CDR3 reads CSVSRARTDTQYF. Here the CDR3 DNA reads TGCAGCGTTTCAAGGGCCAGGACAGATACGCAGTATTTT.

This clone appeared a single time. The V gene is TRBV5-1, the J gene TRBJ1-5; D might be TRBD1 (5 bases). CDR3 length: 15 amino acids. The germline V gene encodes CDR1 SGHRS and CDR2 YFSETQ. V was shortened by 0 bases and J by 6 bases, with 13 bases between the two germline ends. The CDR3 sequence: CASSLAGQGAQPQHF. CDR3 in DNA: TGCGCCAGCAGCTTGGCCGGGCAGGGTGCTCAGCCCCAGCATTTT. The full variable domain, with the rest looked up from reference TRBV5-1 and TRBJ1-5, is KAGVTQTPRYLIKTRGQQVTLSCSPISGHRSVSWYQQTPGQGLQFLFEYFSETQRNKGNFPGRFSGRQFSNSRSEMNVSTLELGDSALYLCASSLAGQGAQPQHFGDGTRLSIL.

The V gene is TRBV6-1, the J gene TRBJ1-4; tentative D call: TRBD1 (5 bases). The CDR3 is made up of 18 amino acids. V shed 0 bases and J shed 2 bases, with 16 bases lying between them. CDR1 and CDR2 from the germline V gene are MNHNS and SASEGT. CDR3 sequence: CASSEADALRGTNEKLFF. In DNA, the CDR3 is TGTGCCAGCAGTGAAGCGGATGCCCTCCGGGGGACTAATGAAAAACTGTTTTTT.

The V call is TRBV27, the J call TRBJ2-3; 7 nucleotides agree with TRBD1. Trimming cost V 5 bases and J 4 bases; bases outside gene matches: 9. The CDR3 sequence is 15 residues long. CDR1 and CDR2 (germline): MNHEY, SMNVEV (reference sequence). The CDR3 DNA is TGTGCCAGCAGTCTCCGGGACAGTTTTTCAGATACGCAGTATTTT. Its protein is CASSLRDSFSDTQYF.

The CDR3 sequence: CASSQGTGELRHEQYF. In DNA, the CDR3 is TGCGCCAGCAGCCAAGGGACCGGAGAACTTCGGCACGAGCAGTACTTC. The gene calls are TRBV4-1 and TRBJ2-7, with D unclear. This CDR3 contains 16 residues. Germline CDR1 MGHRA, CDR2 YSYEKL. The germline V and J ends were trimmed by 1 base and 5 bases, with 18 bases remaining between them.

This clone was observed a handful of times. This chain uses TRBV7-3 with TRBJ2-2; perhaps TRBD2 as D (5 bases). CDR1 SGHTA and CDR2 FQGTGA come from the germline V gene. Trimming removed 5 bases from V and 8 bases from J, with 12 bases in between. This CDR3 is 13 amino acids long. The chain's CDR3 is CASSPSRAGELFF. CDR3 sequence (DNA): TGTGCCAGCAGCCCTAGCCGAGCGGGGGAGCTGTTTTTT.

The chain is built from TRBV2 and TRBJ1-2; TRBD1 aligns across 7 bases. CDR1 is SNHLY and CDR2 is FYNNEI in the germline V gene. The CDR3 covers 13 residues. V lost 6 bases, J lost 4 bases, and 5 bases stayed unmatched. The CDR3 region has the DNA TGTGCCAGCAGGGCGAGGGACAGCTATGGCTACACCTTC. As protein: CASRARDSYGYTF.

The CDR3 DNA is TGTGCCAGCAGTGAAACTCGTACGCAGTATTTT. It encodes CASSETRTQYF. The rearrangement uses TRBV25-1 and TRBJ2-3; no definite D call. In germline, CDR1 is MGHDK, CDR2 SYGVNS. This CDR3 comprises 11 residues. V was trimmed by 2 bases and J by 8 bases, leaving 5 bases between them. The full variable domain, in which reference TRBV25-1 and TRBJ2-3 provide the parts outside the CDR3, is EADIYQTPRYLVIGTGKKITLECSQTMGHDKMYWYQQDPGMELHLIHYSYGVNSTEKGDLSSESTVSRIRTEHFPLTLESARPSHTSQYLCASSETRTQYFGPGTRLTVL.